This T cell receptor (beta chain) was profiled in a study of control samples from healthy donors and cancer patients (dated by TCRdb to 2018 to 2021). Libraries were prepared through the immunoSEQ multiplex PCR assay. TCRdb mirrors the immuneACCESS table, restricted to in-frame sequences. Some clones are absent from its copies; in checked studies, under half trace to an unresolved V gene, and the reason for the others is unknown. In this sample the table shows more than 60,000 clones, around 90% of which occur a single time. The ten largest make up approximately 9.8% of the sample. As concerns this clone: Its antigen remains unidentified. No base-level quality is on record; no much larger clone is a single base apart.

Germline trimming: 1 base from V, 4 bases from J; junction bases outside gene matches: 4. The germline V gene provides CDR1 MGHDK and CDR2 SYGVNS. From the cysteine up to the phenylalanine, the CDR3 has a length of 15 residues. Only the CDR3 region is kept as DNA, spanning 45 bases read in frame from base 1. The receptor comes from a woman between 45 and 60 years old with colorectal cancer. Sequencing was carried out using PBMCs. The chain employs TRBV25-1 and TRBJ2-1, with 7 junctional bases fitting TRBD2. The CDR3 amino acid sequence is: CASSEFTGGYNEQFF. The nucleotide sequence is TGTGCCAGCAGTGAATTTACGGGGGGTTACAATGAGCAGTTCTTC.